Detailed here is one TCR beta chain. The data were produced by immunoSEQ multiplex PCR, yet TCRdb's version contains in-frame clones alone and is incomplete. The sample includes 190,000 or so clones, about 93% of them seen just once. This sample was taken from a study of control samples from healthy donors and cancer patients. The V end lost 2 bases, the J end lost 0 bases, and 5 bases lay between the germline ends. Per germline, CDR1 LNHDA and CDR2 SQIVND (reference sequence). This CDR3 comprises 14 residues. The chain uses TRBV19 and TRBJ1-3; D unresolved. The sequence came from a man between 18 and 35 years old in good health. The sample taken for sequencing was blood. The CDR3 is CASSISFSGNTIYF. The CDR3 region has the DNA TGTGCCAGTAGTATATCGTTCTCTGGAAACACCATATATTTT.